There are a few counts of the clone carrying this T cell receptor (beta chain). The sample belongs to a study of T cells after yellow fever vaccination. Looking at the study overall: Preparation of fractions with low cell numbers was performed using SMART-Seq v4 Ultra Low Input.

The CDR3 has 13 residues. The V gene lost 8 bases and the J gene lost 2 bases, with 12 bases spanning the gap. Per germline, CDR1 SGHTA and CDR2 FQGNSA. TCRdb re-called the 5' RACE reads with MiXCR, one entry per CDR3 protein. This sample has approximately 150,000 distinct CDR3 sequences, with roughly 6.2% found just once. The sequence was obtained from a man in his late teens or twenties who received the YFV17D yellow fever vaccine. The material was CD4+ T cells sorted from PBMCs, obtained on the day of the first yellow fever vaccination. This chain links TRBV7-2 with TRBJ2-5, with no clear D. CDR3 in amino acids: CASVRSRQETQYF. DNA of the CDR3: TGTGCCAGCGTCAGGAGTAGGCAAGAGACCCAGTACTTC.